These T cell receptor beta chains were read from a single sample in a study of regulatory T cells in long-lasting Graves disease. TCRdb reprocessed the multiplex PCR reads via MiXCR and lists one record per CDR3 protein. The data show about 340,000 distinct CDR3 sequences, with about 20% seen just once and 25% to 30% held by the top ten. The sample in question was peripheral blood mononuclear cells (PBMCs), obtained when the disease was refractory, from a patient treated with antithyroid drugs. The receptors stem from a female donor with Graves disease. Both conserved end residues are part of each CDR3. D genes are given only for firm matches. Size is stated for part of the rows, as once, few or many counts, or as a class when the clone is expanded.

-	TRBV18	-	TRBJ1-5	TGTGCCAGCCCTAAGTTGGACGGGAGGGATCAGCCCCAGCATTTT	CASPKLDGRDQPQHF
-	TRBV6-1	-	TRBJ1-3	TGTGCCAGCAGTGAAATTAGAGCCACCGGGAGCCGAAACACCATATATTTT	CASSEIRATGSRNTIYF
few	TRBV29-1	TRBD1	TRBJ2-3	TGCAGCGTCCTACAGGGGCAGTGGACAGATACGCAGTATTTT	CSVLQGQWTDTQYF
-	TRBV5-1	TRBD2	TRBJ2-7	TGCGCCAGCACAGAGGTAGCGGGAGTCCGCTCCTACGAGCAGTACTTC	CASTEVAGVRSYEQYF
-	TRBV4-1	TRBD1	TRBJ2-7	TGCGCCAGCAGCTATTTTGGGACAGGATTTACCTACGAGCAGTACTTC	CASSYFGTGFTYEQYF
-	TRBV6-2/TRBV6-3	-	TRBJ2-6	TGTGCCAGCAGTTACTCGGGGGTCTGGGACTCTGGGGCCAACGTCCTGACTTTC	CASSYSGVWDSGANVLTF
-	TRBV5-1	TRBD1	TRBJ1-3	TGTGCCAGCAGTTTCCGGGACAGGGGAAACACCATATATTTT	CASSFRDRGNTIYF
many	TRBV6-1	-	TRBJ1-1	TGTGCCAGCACTCCCCAGGACAGTTCCATGAACACTGAAGCTTTCTTT	CASTPQDSSMNTEAFF
many	TRBV5-1	TRBD1	TRBJ1-1	TGCGCCAGCAGCCCACAGGGGAAGACTGAAGCTTTCTTT	CASSPQGKTEAFF
many	TRBV18	-	TRBJ2-6	TGTGCCAGCTCACCACGGACGGGAAGGGCCAACGTCCTGACTTTC	CASSPRTGRANVLTF
-	TRBV6-2/TRBV6-3	-	TRBJ1-4	TGTGCCAGCAGTAATGGACATACTAATGAAAAACTGTTTTTT	CASSNGHTNEKLFF
few	TRBV19	-	TRBJ1-2	TGTGCCAGTAGTATGGCGGACTATGGCTACACCTTC	CASSMADYGYTF
-	TRBV9	TRBD1	TRBJ2-7	TGTGCCAGCAGCCCGGGACAGGTTGGGTTGGGGGAGCAGTACTTC	CASSPGQVGLGEQYF
many	TRBV2	TRBD1	TRBJ1-6	TGTGCCAGCAATCGGGACAGGGGATTAAATTCACCCCTCCACTTT	CASNRDRGLNSPLHF
many	TRBV7-9	-	TRBJ1-2	TGTGCCAGCAGCTCAGACCGAAGGGATCGGGGCTACACCTTC	CASSSDRRDRGYTF
-	TRBV19	TRBD1	TRBJ1-1	TGTGCCAGTAGTCCAATGGACAGGGGAGGGTACACTGAAGCTTTCTTT	CASSPMDRGGYTEAFF
-	TRBV10-3	-	TRBJ1-4	TGTGCCATCAGTGAGAGCCGTCGGGGGGAAAAACTGTTTTTT	CAISESRRGEKLFF
many	TRBV5-1	-	TRBJ1-1	TGCGCCAGCAGCTGGCGCGGGGTCGGGGACACTGAAGCTTTCTTT	CASSWRGVGDTEAFF
few	TRBV13	-	TRBJ2-6	TGTGCCAGCAGCTTAGGCTACTGGGGCAGGGTAAGCTCTGGGGCCAACGTCCTGACTTTC	CASSLGYWGRVSSGANVLTF
many	TRBV15	TRBD1	TRBJ2-7	TGTGCCACCAGCAGAGAAGACAGGGGGTCCTACGAGCAGTACTTC	CATSREDRGSYEQYF